A selection of T cell receptor beta chains follows, all from one sample in a study of T cell responses to AZD1222 COVID-19 vaccine. Data came from immunoSEQ multiplex PCR; TCRdb stores just in-frame clones and leaves some out. The sample holds 150,000 to 200,000 clones, roughly 94% seen once. This specimen consisted of peripheral blood, obtained on day 0 of AZD1222 vaccination. Receptors originate from an adult in good health. Both conserved end residues are part of each CDR3. D genes are given only for firm matches.

d_gene	v_gene	j_gene	CDR3nt	CDR3aa
NA	TRBV28	TRBJ2-1	TGTGCCAGCCTCGTCAGGGGTGTGGGCTACAATGAGCAGTTCTTC	CASLVRGVGYNEQFF
TRBD2	TRBV3-1/TRBV3-2	TRBJ2-4	TGTGCCAGCAGCCACTCACTAGCGGCCAAAAACATTCAGTACTTC	CASSHSLAAKNIQYF
NA	TRBV5-5	TRBJ1-6	TGTGCCAGCAGCTTGGGAAATTCACCCCTCCACTTT	CASSLGNSPLHF
NA	TRBV19	TRBJ2-7	TGTGCCAGTAGTATAGCCCGGGCCTACGAGCAGTACTTC	CASSIARAYEQYF
NA	TRBV6-5	TRBJ1-1	TGTGCCAGCAGTTTTTTCAGTCTCTCTGAAGCTTTCTTT	CASSFFSLSEAFF
TRBD1	TRBV15	TRBJ2-1	TGTGCCACCAGCAGAGAAGGGACAGCATACAATGAGCAGTTCTTC	CATSREGTAYNEQFF
NA	TRBV6-5	TRBJ1-3	TGTGCCAGCAGTAATCTCAGGGGCTCTGGAAACACCATATATTTT	CASSNLRGSGNTIYF
NA	TRBV9	TRBJ1-5	TGTGCCAGCAGCGTAGATGGCAATCAGCCCCAGCATTTT	CASSVDGNQPQHF
NA	TRBV21-1	TRBJ2-2	TGTGCCAGCTCAATCCTAGATAGGGAGACGACCGGGGAGCTGTTTTTT	CASSILDRETTGELFF
TRBD2	TRBV2	TRBJ2-3	TGTGCCAGCAGTCTACCTGGGACTAGCGGGATCGGGGGCTCACGAGATACGCAGTATTTT	CASSLPGTSGIGGSRDTQYF
TRBD2	TRBV5-4	TRBJ2-1	TGTGCCGGCCTCATAGCGGGAGGGCCCAATGAGCAGTTCTTC	CAGLIAGGPNEQFF
NA	TRBV4-2	TRBJ2-7	TGTGCCAGCAGACCCACGGGACCTGGCTACGAGCAGTACTTC	CASRPTGPGYEQYF
NA	TRBV2	TRBJ1-3	TGTGCCAGCAGTGTGGACCAACCCTATTCTGGAAACACCATATATTTT	CASSVDQPYSGNTIYF
NA	TRBV11-3	TRBJ2-1	TGTGCCAGCAGCTTAGCCTGGGACAATGAGCAGTTCTTC	CASSLAWDNEQFF
TRBD1	TRBV6-5	TRBJ1-2	TGTGCCAGCAGGCCCCCGGCAGGGGGGTTCTATGGCTACACCTTC	CASRPPAGGFYGYTF